Listed here are 25 T cell receptor beta chains from one sample, sequenced in a study of blood T cells in healthy people across ages. Next came a second PCR, run for about 6 to 12 cycles, which used a sample-barcoded 5' primer along with a J-beta primer mix. TCRdb re-analysed the 5' RACE reads in MiXCR, keeping a single row per CDR3 protein. The table shows some 1.1 million distinct CDR3 sequences, with 30% to 40% occurring only once. Sequencing was performed on blood. All receptors derive from a young man in good health.

This clonotype was seen more than once but under ten times. In nucleotides, the CDR3 is TGTGCCAGCAGAGACCCGCGTACTCTACGATTGGAGTACTTC. Translated: CASRDPRTLRLEYF. V and J are TRBV21-1 and TRBJ2-4; TRBD2 is the table's D call and was not checked against the DNA. TRBV21-1 is a pseudogene segment. The CDR3 extends over 14 amino acids.

With regard to this clonotype: The junction departs from germline at one end; a sequencing error may be responsible. This chain connects TRBV4-1 to TRBJ2-3; no clear D gene. The CDR3 contains 16 residues. Per germline, CDR1 MGHRA and CDR2 YSYEKL. CDR3 in amino acids: CASSQEKVAGTDTQYF. The CDR3 coding sequence is TGCGCCAGCAGCCAAGAGAAGGTAGCAGGCACGGATACGCAGTATTTT.

V is TRBV3-1 and J is TRBJ1-4; D is unclear. The germline V gene has CDR1 LGHDT and CDR2 YNNKEL (reference sequence). The CDR3 covers 19 residues. The V end was cut by 1 base, the J end by 0 bases, with 18 bases between. The CDR3 region has the DNA TGTGCCAGCAGCCAAGGGGTCGGAACAGTCATCCCAACTAATGAAAAACTGTTTTTT. It codes for CASSQGVGTVIPTNEKLFF.

This clonotype showed up just a few times. This chain connects TRBV27 to TRBJ2-5; TRBD2 aligns across 8 bases. The germline V gene encodes CDR1 MNHEY and CDR2 SMNVEV (reference sequence). The V and J ends lost 0 bases and 0 bases, in that order; junction bases with no gene match: 6. The CDR3 is 17 residues long. CDR3 DNA sequence: TGTGCCAGCAGTTTATCGAAGGCTAGCGGGTACCAAGAGACCCAGTACTTC. It is translated as CASSLSKASGYQETQYF.

This clonotype has a handful of counts. V usage is TRBV6-4 and J usage is TRBJ1-2; D is perhaps TRBD1 (5 bases). The V gene's germline CDR1 is MRHNA and CDR2 SNTAGT. Between the trimmed V and J ends, which lost 0 bases and 2 bases, there was a span of 7 bases. The CDR3 is 14 amino acids. CDR3 residues: CASSDSGGNYGYTF. The CDR3 DNA reads TGTGCCAGCAGTGACTCCGGGGGGAACTATGGCTACACCTTC.

This clonotype was detected only a few times. This chain uses TRBV29-1 with TRBJ1-1; D might be TRBD1 (5 bases). The CDR3 runs 12 residues. Germline assignment: CDR1 SQVTM and CDR2 ANQGSEA. The CDR3 DNA follows: TGCTGCCCCCGGGGGGTGGACACTGAAGCTTTCTTT. It yields the protein CCPRGVDTEAFF.

This sequence joins TRBV20-1 and TRBJ1-2, with no clear D. The V gene's germline CDR1 is DFQATT and CDR2 SNEGSKA (reference sequence). CDR3 size: 14 residues. Trimming pared 8 bases from V and 2 bases from J, leaving 18 bases between. The CDR3 loop is CSSPGRGANYGYTF. The CDR3 DNA follows: TGCAGTAGCCCGGGCCGGGGTGCGAACTATGGCTACACCTTC.

This clonotype was detected a few times. The chain has TRBV20-1 and TRBJ2-7; D gene uncertain. The ends were cut back, 6 bases at V and 2 bases at J, with 23 bases in the middle. This CDR3 is built from 16 residues. Germline CDR1 reads DFQATT; CDR2 reads SNEGSKA (reference sequence). In DNA form, the CDR3 reads TGCAGTGCAGAAACTACCGGCCCCCTTAACGCCTACGAGCAGTACTTC. Amino acid sequence: CSAETTGPLNAYEQYF.

This chain uses TRBV4-3 with TRBJ1-2; 8 bases agree with TRBD1. The V and J ends lost 3 bases and 2 bases, in that order; junction bases with no gene match: 5. The CDR3 consists of 15 residues. The V gene's germline CDR1 is LGHNA and CDR2 YSLEER. CDR3 coding DNA: TGCGCCAGCAGCCACAGACAGGGGATCAACTATGGCTACACCTTC. This gives the protein CASSHRQGINYGYTF.

In DNA form, the CDR3 reads TGCAGTGCTAGTGGAGGGGGAGCCTCCTACGAGCAGTACTTC. Translated, it gives CSASGGGASYEQYF. This chain joins TRBV20-1 and TRBJ2-7, with D tentatively TRBD1 or TRBD2 (6 bases each). The CDR3 spans 14 residues. Per germline, CDR1 DFQATT and CDR2 SNEGSKA (reference sequence). V was pared by 3 bases and J by 0 bases, with 12 bases between.

This clonotype has ten or more counts. V gene TRBV2 combines with J gene TRBJ2-1; 8 bases agree with TRBD2. The last part of the DNA fits TRBJ2-7 better; the J call may be wrong. Germline CDR1 reads SNHLY; CDR2 reads FYNNEI. CDR3 length: 15 residues. The CDR3 nucleotides read TGTGCCAGCAGTGACCCGGGAGGGACCTACAATGAGCAGTACTTC. Protein sequence: CASSDPGGTYNEQYF.

The rearrangement joins TRBV10-3 to TRBJ2-2; 9 nucleotides agree with TRBD1. The V gene's germline CDR1 is ENHRY and CDR2 SYGVKD. The ends lost 0 bases at V and 4 bases at J; junction bases unmatched: 3. CDR3 length: 16 amino acids. For the CDR3, the DNA is TGTGCCATCAGTGAGTCGACAGGGGGATTCACCGGGGAGCTGTTTTTT. Its protein product is CAISESTGGFTGELFF.

This chain joins TRBV20-1 and TRBJ1-4, with D unresolved. V lost 3 bases, J lost 4 bases, and 15 bases lay in between. This CDR3 has 15 residues. Germline loops: CDR1 DFQATT, CDR2 SNEGSKA (reference sequence). Written as DNA, the CDR3 is TGCAGTGCTAGGGACCGGGAAACTTTTAATGAAAAACTGTTTTTT. Its translation: CSARDRETFNEKLFF.

In regard to this clonotype: At one of its ends the junction is not consistent with the germline gene, which may arise from a read error. CDR3 coding DNA: TGTGCCTGCAGCACTACCGGCACTAGCGGGGGCCTTCTCGGCAATGAGCAGTTCTTC. Translated: CACSTTGTSGGLLGNEQFF. The V and J genes are TRBV7-9 and TRBJ2-1; 11 bases fit TRBD2. This CDR3 has 19 residues. The V gene's germline CDR1 is SEHNR and CDR2 FQNEAQ (reference sequence).

The CDR3 DNA sequence: TGTGCCAGCAGTTTTAACAGGGGACGGTCTAATGAAAAACTGTTTTTT. It is translated as CASSFNRGRSNEKLFF. The chain links TRBV28 to TRBJ1-4, with TRBD1 matching 7 bases. From germline, CDR1 is MDHEN and CDR2 SYDVKM. V shed 3 bases and J 3 bases; nucleotides not matched to a gene: 7. The CDR3 runs to 16 residues. Full variable domain (outside the CDR3, taken from reference TRBV28 and TRBJ1-4): DVKVTQSSRYLVKRTGEKVFLECVQDMDHENMFWYRQDPGLGLRLIYFSYDVKMKEKGDIPEGYSVSREKKERFSLILESASTNQTSMYLCASSFNRGRSNEKLFFGSGTQLSVL.

The chain combines TRBV11-2 with TRBJ1-4; 8 positions agree with TRBD1. CDR3 length equals 15 residues. Germline CDR1 SGHAT, CDR2 FQNNGV. With 1 base clipped from V and 7 bases from J, the junction kept 5 bases outside the gene matches. The CDR3 protein is CASSLAQGAGEKLFF. The DNA of the CDR3 is TGTGCCAGCAGCTTAGCCCAGGGGGCGGGTGAAAAACTGTTTTTT.

This clonotype was seen a handful of times. The genes are TRBV2 and TRBJ2-3, with no clear D. CDR1 is SNHLY, CDR2 FYNNEI, per germline. Between the trimmed V and J ends, which lost 2 bases and 0 bases, there was a span of 6 bases. This CDR3 has 14 residues. The CDR3 region has the DNA TGTGCCAGCAGTGAATTGTTGAGCACAGATACGCAGTATTTT. Protein: CASSELLSTDTQYF.

The gene calls are TRBV4-3 and TRBJ2-5, with TRBD1 as a possible D gene (5 bases). With 3 bases removed from V and 2 bases from J, the gap between germline ends came to 22 bases. This CDR3 contains 18 residues. Per germline, CDR1 LGHNA and CDR2 YSLEER. The CDR3 DNA sequence: TGCGCCAGCAGCCAGGCCGCTGGGAACAGGAAGGGGCAAGAGACCCAGTACTTC. It codes for CASSQAAGNRKGQETQYF.

This clonotype was counted only a few times. The chain uses TRBV29-1 and TRBJ1-1, with D maybe TRBD1 (6 bases). V was clipped by 7 bases and J by 1 base, with 13 bases between them. Germline loops: CDR1 SQVTM, CDR2 ANQGSEA. The CDR3 has 13 residues. This CDR3 is CSAGRGPNTEAFF. CDR3 in DNA: TGCAGCGCTGGACGGGGGCCGAACACTGAAGCTTTCTTT.

Remarks on this clonotype: Relative to the germline gene, one junction end is altered; a read error may explain this. V usage is TRBV12-3 or TRBV12-4 and J usage is TRBJ1-2; 7 bases are a match to TRBD1. This CDR3 has 16 amino acids. The CDR3 nucleotides read TGTGTCAGCAGTTTAGTGGCCTGGGGGACAGAGTATGGCTACACCTTC. Its translation: CVSSLVAWGTEYGYTF.

This chain uses TRBV12-3 or TRBV12-4 with TRBJ1-2, with 9 nucleotides matching TRBD1. V was pared by 4 bases and J by 5 bases, with 11 bases of the junction left unmatched. The CDR3 loop spans 16 amino acids. The chain's CDR3 is CASSSHLGQGNYGYTF. As DNA, the CDR3 is TGTGCCAGCAGTTCCCACCTGGGACAGGGAAATTATGGCTACACCTTC.

The V and J genes are TRBV5-1 and TRBJ1-4; 9 nucleotides line up with TRBD1. Trimming took 7 bases from V and 0 from J; bases not matched to a gene: 7. The CDR3 runs 16 residues. Germline V gene sequence: CDR1 SGHRS, CDR2 YFSETQ. CDR3 in amino acids: CASRRDRDATNEKLFF. CDR3 coding DNA: TGCGCCAGCCGCCGGGACAGGGATGCAACTAATGAAAAACTGTTTTTT.

The chain employs TRBV9 and TRBJ2-4, with 8 positions matching TRBD1. The DNA end is a closer match to TRBJ2-7, so the J assignment may be wrong. The germline gives CDR1 SGDLS, CDR2 YYNGEE. The length of the CDR3 is 15 residues. The CDR3 reads CASSPATGDPYEQYF. The CDR3 DNA sequence: TGTGCCAGCAGCCCCGCGACAGGGGACCCCTACGAGCAGTACTTC.

At least ten counts were recorded for this clonotype. The chain joins TRBV7-2 to TRBJ2-3; D is unresolved. With 4 bases removed from V and 5 bases from J, the gap between germline ends came to 13 bases. The CDR3 is 14 residues long. Germline V lookup: CDR1 SGHTA, CDR2 FQGNSA. The CDR3 here is CASSSDTPEDTQYF. In DNA form, the CDR3 reads TGTGCCAGCAGCTCAGACACCCCCGAAGATACGCAGTATTTT.

This clonotype was observed a handful of times. The chain has TRBV7-2 and TRBJ2-3, with D unclear. Trimming removed 3 bases at V and 4 bases at J, with 11 bases between. The length of the CDR3 is 14 residues. Germline V lookup: CDR1 SGHTA, CDR2 FQGNSA. CDR3 protein: CASSLTGWADTQYF. As DNA, the CDR3 is TGTGCCAGCAGCTTGACGGGCTGGGCAGATACGCAGTATTTT.